These 13 T cell receptor beta chains were sequenced from one sample in a study of blood T cell repertoires in COVID-19. Libraries were prepared by immunoSEQ multiplex PCR; TCRdb keeps only in-frame clonotypes and omits some of them. The repertoire holds about 270,000 clones, with approximately 90% as singletons. The sample taken for sequencing was PBMCs or T cells enriched from blood (not recorded which). The receptors stem from a man between 35 and 55 years old who had been exposed to COVID-19.

V and J are TRBV14 and TRBJ1-2; D gene unclear. The length of the CDR3 is 15 residues. Trimming left V 0 bases short and J 4 bases short, with 12 bases between. CDR1 and CDR2 from the germline V gene are SGHDN and FVKESK. The CDR3 DNA reads TGTGCCAGCAGCCAAGATATCCAGAACAGCTATGGCTACACCTTC. Translation: CASSQDIQNSYGYTF.

For this clone: Other DNA sequences in the same sample also yield this CDR3. V is TRBV27 and J is TRBJ1-6; 8 bases line up with TRBD1. The CDR3 length is 15 residues. V trimming: 0 bases; J trimming: 7 bases; junction bases outside the gene matches: 2. Per the germline V gene, CDR1 is MNHEY and CDR2 is SMNVEV (reference sequence). This CDR3 reads CASSLSDRVNSPLHF. The DNA of the CDR3 is TGTGCCAGCAGTTTATCGGACAGGGTAAATTCACCCCTCCACTTT.

The chain joins TRBV5-8 to TRBJ1-2; the D gene is possibly TRBD1 (6 bases). V was pared by 2 bases and J by 5 bases, with 10 bases between. From germline, CDR1 is SGHTS and CDR2 YDEGEE. The length of the CDR3 is 13 residues. The CDR3: CASSLATGYGYTF. The CDR3 nucleotides are TGTGCCAGCAGCTTAGCCACAGGGTATGGCTACACCTTC.

This clone has more than one count but fewer than ten. This chain uses TRBV4-1 with TRBJ1-4, with D perhaps TRBD1 (6 bases). Trimming removed 5 bases from V and 3 bases from J, with 13 bases in between. CDR1 MGHRA and CDR2 YSYEKL come from the germline V gene. The CDR3 consists of 15 residues. Written as DNA, the CDR3 is TGCGCCAGCAGCATCCACAGGGCGCCTAATGAAAAACTGTTTTTT. This gives the protein CASSIHRAPNEKLFF.

The genes are TRBV25-1 and TRBJ2-7, with 7 bases identical to TRBD1. J was trimmed by 2 bases and V by 8 bases; bases with no gene match: 3. The CDR3 loop spans 12 amino acids. Germline lookup yields CDR1 MGHDK and CDR2 SYGVNS. The CDR3 coding sequence is TGTGCCAGCGGGGACAGTCCCTACGAGCAGTACTTC. It translates to CASGDSPYEQYF.

The chain is built from TRBV18 and TRBJ1-2; D is unclear. The germline V and J ends were trimmed by 0 bases and 4 bases, with 9 bases remaining between them. Germline V CDR1 and CDR2: KGHSH, LQKENI. This CDR3 is 14 amino acids long. The CDR3 reads CASSPPSYSYGYTF. The CDR3 DNA reads TGTGCCAGCTCACCACCGTCCTATTCCTATGGCTACACCTTC.

This chain joins TRBV6-2 or TRBV6-3 and TRBJ2-3; 8 bases fit TRBD2. V was clipped by 6 bases and J by 5 bases; unmatched bases: 16. CDR1 is MNHEY, CDR2 SVGEGT, per germline. The CDR3 spans 17 residues. CDR3 loop: CASSRPSGRAPRDTQYF. DNA for the CDR3: TGTGCCAGCAGCCGACCGAGCGGGAGAGCCCCGAGAGATACGCAGTATTTT.

This clone was picked up one time. The chain combines TRBV6-1 with TRBJ2-7, with D perhaps matching TRBD2 (6 bases). This CDR3 is built from 18 residues. From germline, CDR1 is MNHNS and CDR2 SASEGT. V lost 4 bases, J lost 2 bases, and 24 bases lay in between. CDR3 DNA: TGTGCCAGCAGTGGGGGATGGGACTCCAACACCTTTGCCTACGAGCAGTACTTC. Translated, it gives CASSGGWDSNTFAYEQYF.

V gene TRBV5-1 combines with J gene TRBJ1-2; D may be TRBD1 (6 bases). CDR1 SGHRS and CDR2 YFSETQ come from the germline V gene. The germline V and J ends were trimmed by 3 bases and 4 bases, with 16 bases remaining between them. CDR3 length: 15 amino acids. The chain's CDR3 is CASSWGVDRSYGYTF. CDR3 DNA: TGCGCCAGCAGCTGGGGCGTAGACAGGAGCTATGGCTACACCTTC.

The rearrangement joins TRBV6-6 to TRBJ1-1; maybe TRBD1 (5 bases). Germline loops: CDR1 MNHNY, CDR2 SVGAGI (reference sequence). The CDR3 consists of 12 residues. V lost 6 bases and J lost 5, with 10 bases in between. In nucleotides, the CDR3 is TGTGCCAGCAGGGAAGGGGAAACTGAAGCTTTCTTT. Amino acid sequence: CASREGETEAFF.

This clone appeared once. The chain carries TRBV7-2 and TRBJ1-5; D unclear. The V gene lost 4 bases and the J gene lost 2 bases, with 15 bases spanning the gap. The CDR3 runs to 16 residues. From germline, CDR1 is SGHTA and CDR2 FQGNSA. The CDR3 sequence: CASSSQPGGGNQPQHF. The DNA of the CDR3 is TGTGCCAGCAGCTCCCAACCGGGTGGCGGCAATCAGCCCCAGCATTTT. Looking up the rest from reference TRBV7-2 and TRBJ1-5 gives the full variable domain: GAGVSQSPSNKVTEKGKDVELRCDPISGHTALYWYRQSLGQGLEFLIYFQGNSAPDKSGLPSDRFSAERTGGSVSTLTIQRTQQEDSAVYLCASSSQPGGGNQPQHFGDGTRLSIL.

The CDR3 loop reads CASQRRDGYTF. CDR3 nucleotides: TGTGCCAGCCAGCGGAGGGATGGCTACACCTTC. The chain uses TRBV7-9 and TRBJ1-2; D is unclear. CDR1 is SEHNR, CDR2 FQNEAQ, per germline (reference sequence). The CDR3 extends over 11 amino acids. Trimming cost V 8 bases and J 6 bases, with 10 bases left between them.

To note about this clone: One end of the junction fails to match germline, which may point to a read error. The chain has TRBV5-1 and TRBJ2-3, with 8 bases that match TRBD2. This CDR3 is built from 18 residues. Germline values: CDR1 SGHRS, CDR2 YFSETQ. Here the CDR3 DNA reads TGCGCCAGCACCTTGGGGAATGGACCGGGAGGGACCACAGATACGCAGTATTTT. Translating gives CASTLGNGPGGTTDTQYF.